The 6 T cell receptor beta chains presented below share a single source sample, sequenced in a study of blood T cell repertoires in COVID-19. TCRdb's copy holds only in-frame clones and misses some; the assay was immunoSEQ multiplex PCR. The sample lists tens of thousands of clones, about four fifths seen once, with around 35% in the top ten. Sequencing was done on a sample of peripheral blood. These receptors all stem from a man in his 70s with acute or convalescent COVID-19.

The chain uses TRBV29-1 and TRBJ2-7; D not certain. Trimming removed 4 bases from V and 3 bases from J, with 7 bases in between. The CDR3 runs 11 residues. Germline V lookup: CDR1 SQVTM, CDR2 ANQGSEA. CDR3 nucleotide sequence: TGCAGCGTTGGACACCTCTACGAGCAGTACTTC. This translates into CSVGHLYEQYF.

The gene calls are TRBV6-1 and TRBJ1-3, with TRBD1 as a possible D gene (6 bases). The germline V gene encodes CDR1 MNHNS and CDR2 SASEGT. With 3 bases removed from V and 0 bases from J, the gap between germline ends came to 15 bases. The CDR3 is 17 amino acids. This CDR3 reads CASSDYQGPNSGNTIYF. In nucleotides, the CDR3 is TGTGCCAGCAGTGACTACCAGGGGCCTAACTCTGGAAACACCATATATTTT.

The chain employs TRBV28 and TRBJ2-7; 7 nucleotides line up with TRBD2. The CDR3 sequence is 14 residues long. Germline trimming cut 7 bases from V and 3 bases from J; bases unmatched to any gene: 9. Germline V gene sequence: CDR1 MDHEN, CDR2 SYDVKM. Here the CDR3 reads CASISGGRGYEQYF. The CDR3 DNA follows: TGTGCCAGCATTTCGGGAGGTAGGGGCTACGAGCAGTACTTC.

The J gene is TRBJ2-7, the V gene TRBV18, with D unclear. Germline CDR1 is KGHSH and CDR2 is LQKENI. V was shortened by 2 bases and J by 4 bases, with 6 bases between the two germline ends. The CDR3 has 12 residues. The CDR3: CASSPSLYEQYF. CDR3 DNA sequence: TGTGCCAGCTCACCATCGCTATACGAGCAGTACTTC. The whole variable domain, filled in from reference TRBV18 and TRBJ2-7, reads NAGVMQNPRHLVRRRGQEARLRCSPMKGHSHVYWYRQLPEEGLKFMVYLQKENIIDESGMPKERFSAEFPKEGPSILRIQQVVRGDSAAYFCASSPSLYEQYFGPGTRLTVT.

The chain couples TRBV18 to TRBJ2-1; no firm D call. V lost 3 bases and J 8 bases, leaving 11 bases between the germline ends. The CDR3 is 13 amino acids. Germline CDR1 KGHSH, CDR2 LQKENI. The chain's CDR3 is CASSPPGADEQFF. CDR3 bases: TGTGCCAGCTCACCCCCCGGAGCAGATGAGCAGTTCTTC.

This clone has a handful of counts. This chain uses TRBV10-1 with TRBJ2-7, with D perhaps matching TRBD1 (5 bases). CDR3 length: 14 amino acids. V lost 0 bases to trimming and J lost 6 bases, with 12 bases between them. CDR1 is WNHNN and CDR2 is SYGVQD in the germline V gene (reference sequence). The CDR3 DNA reads TGCGCCAGCAGTGAGTCGTGGGCCAGGGCCGAGCAGTACTTC. It specifies CASSESWARAEQYF.